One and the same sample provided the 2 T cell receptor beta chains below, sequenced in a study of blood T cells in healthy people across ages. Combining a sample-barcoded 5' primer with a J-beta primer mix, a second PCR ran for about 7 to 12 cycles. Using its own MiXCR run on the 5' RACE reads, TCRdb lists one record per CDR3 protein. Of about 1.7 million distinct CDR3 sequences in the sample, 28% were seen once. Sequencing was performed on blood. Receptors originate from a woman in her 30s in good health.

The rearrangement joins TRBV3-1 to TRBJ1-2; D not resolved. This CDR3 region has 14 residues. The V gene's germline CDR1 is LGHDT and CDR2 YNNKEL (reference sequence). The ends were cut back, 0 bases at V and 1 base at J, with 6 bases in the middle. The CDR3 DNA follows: TGTGCCAGCAGCCAAGAACGCTTTAACTATGGCTACACCTTC. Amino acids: CASSQERFNYGYTF.

The CDR3 region is CASSKRGGYADTQYF. CDR3 DNA sequence: TGTGCCAGCAGTAAGCGGGGGGGGTACGCAGATACGCAGTATTTT. This chain links TRBV28 with TRBJ2-3; 10 nucleotides agree with TRBD2. This CDR3 contains 15 residues. Germline CDR1 MDHEN, CDR2 SYDVKM. The trim removed 5 bases at V and 4 bases at J, leaving 6 bases unmatched.